This TCR beta chain was identified in a study of blood T cells in healthy people across ages. Alongside a J-beta primer mix, a sample-barcoded 5' primer served in a second PCR lasting 7 to 11 cycles. TCRdb reprocessed the 5' RACE reads via MiXCR and lists one record per CDR3 protein. The sample holds more than 1.4 million distinct CDR3 sequences, about 40% seen once. The CDR3 has 15 amino acids. Per germline, CDR1 LGHDT and CDR2 YNNKEL (reference sequence). V lost 0 bases and J 2 bases, leaving 8 bases between the germline ends. The sample taken for sequencing was blood. The clonotype comes from a woman in her late teens or twenties in good health. The chain has TRBV3-1 and TRBJ1-5; maybe TRBD1 (5 bases). The CDR3 DNA follows: TGTGCCAGCAGCCAAGACATGGGGGGCAATCAGCCCCAGCATTTT. It codes for CASSQDMGGNQPQHF.